This T cell receptor (beta chain) was obtained from a study of OX40 agonist ivuxolimab in advanced cancers. The CDR3 runs 14 residues. After removal of 3 bases from V and 6 bases from J, the junction contained 6 bases not matched to a gene. The germline CDR1 and CDR2 sequences are MNHNS and SASEGT. The table came from immunoSEQ multiplex PCR; TCRdb's copy has only in-frame clones and leaves some out. The sample lists some 80,000 clones, 85% to 95% occurring once. The gene calls are TRBV6-1 and TRBJ2-7; 9 bases map to TRBD1. The TCR originated in an adult with an advanced solid tumor such as melanoma, head and neck, liver or kidney cancer. The sequencing used CD4+ or CD8+ T cells sorted from blood, collected in a trial of the OX40 agonist ivuxolimab. The CDR3 bases are TGTGCCAGCAGTGACTGGGACAGGGAATTCGAGCAGTACTTC. This gives the protein CASSDWDREFEQYF.